The rows below give T cell receptor beta chains drawn from one sample of a study of blood T cells in healthy people across ages. Using its own MiXCR run on the 5' RACE reads, TCRdb lists one record per CDR3 protein. The table has around 620,000 distinct CDR3 sequences, about 26% seen once; the top ten hold less than 20%. Sequencing input: blood. The receptors were gathered from a woman in her 70s in good health. CDR3s include the opening cysteine and the closing phenylalanine or tryptophan. A D gene is named only where the DNA matches it firmly. Where a row states a size, it is once, few, many or the class of an expanded clone; other rows omit it.

clone_size: -
j_call: TRBJ2-5
d_call: -
v_call: TRBV4-3
cdr3_nt: TGCGCCAGCAGCCATGGCCAATCCCAAGAGACCCAGTACTTC
cdr3_aa: CASSHGQSQETQYF

clone_size: -
j_call: TRBJ2-3
d_call: -
v_call: TRBV9
cdr3_nt: TGTGCCAGCAGCTTTCCACCCGGGACATCTCATAGCGCAGATACGCAGTATTTT
cdr3_aa: CASSFPPGTSHSADTQYF

clone_size: -
j_call: TRBJ1-1
d_call: -
v_call: TRBV9
cdr3_nt: TGTGCCAGCAGCCCCTTAACTACAGGGCACACTGAAGCTTTCTTT
cdr3_aa: CASSPLTTGHTEAFF

clone_size: few
j_call: TRBJ1-3
d_call: -
v_call: TRBV5-1
cdr3_nt: TGCGCCAGCAGCTTGGGGTACGGCGAGGTTGGAAACACCATATATTTT
cdr3_aa: CASSLGYGEVGNTIYF

clone_size: -
j_call: TRBJ1-1
d_call: TRBD1
v_call: TRBV6-5
cdr3_nt: TGTGCCAGCAGGAGCCAAAAGGACAGGGAAGAAGCTTTCTTT
cdr3_aa: CASRSQKDREEAFF

clone_size: -
j_call: TRBJ1-4
d_call: -
v_call: TRBV4-1
cdr3_nt: TGCGCCAGCAGCCGCACCCCCACGGCAACTAATGAAAAACTGTTTTTT
cdr3_aa: CASSRTPTATNEKLFF

clone_size: few
j_call: TRBJ2-5
d_call: TRBD1
v_call: TRBV7-3
cdr3_nt: TGTGCCAGCAGCTCTCAACGACAGGGGGCCCAGTACTTC
cdr3_aa: CASSSQRQGAQYF

clone_size: few
j_call: TRBJ1-5
d_call: -
v_call: TRBV6-2/TRBV6-3
cdr3_nt: TGTGCCAGCAGTACCGTCGGGGCAAATCAGCCCCAGCATTTT
cdr3_aa: CASSTVGANQPQHF

clone_size: few
j_call: TRBJ2-5
d_call: -
v_call: TRBV5-6
cdr3_nt: TGTGCCAGCAGCCGACGGAGAACAGGGAGAGAGACCCAGTACTTC
cdr3_aa: CASSRRRTGRETQYF

clone_size: -
j_call: TRBJ1-4
d_call: TRBD1
v_call: TRBV9
cdr3_nt: TGTGCCAGCAGCGTAGACAGGGGCGTTGCTGAAAAACTGTTTTTT
cdr3_aa: CASSVDRGVAEKLFF

clone_size: -
j_call: TRBJ2-1
d_call: -
v_call: TRBV4-3
cdr3_nt: TGCGCCAGCAGCTCCAGGCGGTCCTTTCAGAGAAATGAGCAGTTCTTC
cdr3_aa: CASSSRRSFQRNEQFF

clone_size: -
j_call: TRBJ2-3
d_call: TRBD2
v_call: TRBV5-1
cdr3_nt: TGCGCCAGCAGCTTGGCTAGCGGGGGCACAGATACGCAGTATTTT
cdr3_aa: CASSLASGGTDTQYF

clone_size: few
j_call: TRBJ2-4
d_call: TRBD2
v_call: TRBV4-3
cdr3_nt: TGCGCCAGCAGCCAAGAAGGGCTAGCGGGGGGACGAGGAAACATTCAGTACTTC
cdr3_aa: CASSQEGLAGGRGNIQYF

clone_size: many
j_call: TRBJ2-5
d_call: TRBD2
v_call: TRBV7-7
cdr3_nt: TGTGCCAGCAGTCACACTAGCGGGGGCGTTGGACAAGAGACCCAGTACTTC
cdr3_aa: CASSHTSGGVGQETQYF

clone_size: -
j_call: TRBJ1-2
d_call: TRBD1
v_call: TRBV7-9
cdr3_nt: TGTGCCAGCAGCTTCGACAGGGGAACAGGCTACACCTTC
cdr3_aa: CASSFDRGTGYTF

clone_size: few
j_call: TRBJ1-2
d_call: TRBD1
v_call: TRBV7-2
cdr3_nt: TGTGCCAGCAGCTTAGCCCCGGGACAGCTCCGTGGCTACACCTTC
cdr3_aa: CASSLAPGQLRGYTF

clone_size: -
j_call: TRBJ2-5
d_call: TRBD2
v_call: TRBV7-2
cdr3_nt: TGTGCCAGCAGCTTAGTGCTAGCGGGTACACAAGAGACCCAGTACTTC
cdr3_aa: CASSLVLAGTQETQYF

clone_size: few
j_call: TRBJ1-2
d_call: -
v_call: TRBV7-3
cdr3_nt: TGTGCCAGCAGCCCCGCGGGGGCCTATGGCTACACCTTC
cdr3_aa: CASSPAGAYGYTF

clone_size: few
j_call: TRBJ1-4
d_call: TRBD1
v_call: TRBV20-1
cdr3_nt: TGCAGTGCTAGAGATCCGCAGGGGGCTAATGAAAAACTGTTTTTT
cdr3_aa: CSARDPQGANEKLFF

clone_size: -
j_call: TRBJ2-7
d_call: TRBD2
v_call: TRBV20-1
cdr3_nt: TGCAGTGCTACTAGCGGGAGTACTCTCTCCTACGAGCAGTACTTC
cdr3_aa: CSATSGSTLSYEQYF

clone_size: -
j_call: TRBJ2-3
d_call: TRBD2
v_call: TRBV28
cdr3_nt: TGTGCCAGCAGTTCGGGGGGGGGCCTGGATACGCAGTATTTT
cdr3_aa: CASSSGGGLDTQYF

clone_size: -
j_call: TRBJ2-3
d_call: -
v_call: TRBV7-2
cdr3_nt: TGTGCCAGCAGCTTAGACCGCCTGGCAAATACGCAGTATTTT
cdr3_aa: CASSLDRLANTQYF

clone_size: few
j_call: TRBJ2-7
d_call: TRBD1
v_call: TRBV20-1
cdr3_nt: TGCAGTGCTAGCCCGACAGGGAACACCTACGAGCAGTACTTC
cdr3_aa: CSASPTGNTYEQYF

clone_size: few
j_call: TRBJ1-3
d_call: TRBD1
v_call: TRBV20-1
cdr3_nt: TGCAGTGCCCAGGGACAGCTCCTCTTGGGAAACACCATATATTTT
cdr3_aa: CSAQGQLLLGNTIYF

clone_size: few
j_call: TRBJ2-3
d_call: TRBD2
v_call: TRBV5-1
cdr3_nt: TGCGCCAGCAGCTTGAGGAGATCTGGGGAGGGAGATACGCAGTATTTT
cdr3_aa: CASSLRRSGEGDTQYF

clone_size: -
j_call: TRBJ2-5
d_call: TRBD2
v_call: TRBV11-2
cdr3_nt: TGTGCCAGCACCACCGATGGACTAGCGGCAGAGACCCAGTACTTC
cdr3_aa: CASTTDGLAAETQYF

clone_size: few
j_call: TRBJ2-5
d_call: TRBD1
v_call: TRBV12-3/TRBV12-4
cdr3_nt: TGTGCCAGCAGTTTATGGGACAGACGTGAGACCCAGTACTTC
cdr3_aa: CASSLWDRRETQYF

clone_size: -
j_call: TRBJ1-1
d_call: -
v_call: TRBV12-3/TRBV12-4
cdr3_nt: TGTGCCAGCAGTTTAATGGGCAGCCAAGCTTTCTTT
cdr3_aa: CASSLMGSQAFF

clone_size: many
j_call: TRBJ1-2
d_call: -
v_call: TRBV5-6
cdr3_nt: TGTGCCAGCAGCAGGCCACAGGGAAACTATGGCTACACCTTC
cdr3_aa: CASSRPQGNYGYTF

clone_size: -
j_call: TRBJ2-7
d_call: TRBD2
v_call: TRBV2
cdr3_nt: TGTGCCAGCAGTGAAGTAGCGGGGGGGCCCTACGAGCAGTACTTC
cdr3_aa: CASSEVAGGPYEQYF

clone_size: -
j_call: TRBJ2-1
d_call: TRBD1
v_call: TRBV7-6
cdr3_nt: TGTGCCAGCAGCCAAGGGACAGGGATTGATGAGCAGTTCTTC
cdr3_aa: CASSQGTGIDEQFF

clone_size: few
j_call: TRBJ2-5
d_call: -
v_call: TRBV12-3/TRBV12-4
cdr3_nt: TGTGCCAGCAGTTTATGGCTAGCGCGAACCCAAGAGACCCAGTACTTC
cdr3_aa: CASSLWLARTQETQYF

clone_size: few
j_call: TRBJ2-3
d_call: -
v_call: TRBV7-2
cdr3_nt: TGTGCCAGCAGCATCTCACATGGTACGCAGTATTTT
cdr3_aa: CASSISHGTQYF

clone_size: -
j_call: TRBJ2-4
d_call: TRBD1
v_call: TRBV30
cdr3_nt: TGTGCCGGGGGACAGGGGGGATCTCTAGCCCAAAACATTCAGTACTTC
cdr3_aa: CAGGQGGSLAQNIQYF

clone_size: -
j_call: TRBJ1-1
d_call: TRBD1
v_call: TRBV20-1
cdr3_nt: TGCAGTGCCCAAGACCGGACAGGGCACACTGAAGCTTTCTTT
cdr3_aa: CSAQDRTGHTEAFF